Below, 7 T cell receptor beta chains from the same sample are listed, as sequenced in a study of PD-L1 blockade in urothelial cancer. This sample's time point: pretreatment peripheral blood. The method was immunoSEQ multiplex PCR; TCRdb's version includes in-frame clones alone and lacks a portion of them. Of over 35,000 clones listed, roughly 80% are singletons. The sample consisted of PBMCs, taken around atezolizumab (anti-PD-L1) treatment. The receptor set was obtained from a man at least 80 years old with urothelial cancer.

The chain carries TRBV5-4 and TRBJ2-7, with 7 bases that match TRBD1. Germline CDR1 reads SGHNT; CDR2 reads YYREEE (reference sequence). The CDR3 has 16 amino acids. Trimming at V came to 4 bases and at J to 1 base, leaving 11 bases not matched to a gene. The CDR3 spells CASSNLGQIRSYEQYF. Written as DNA, the CDR3 is TGTGCCAGCAGCAACTTGGGACAGATCCGATCCTACGAGCAGTACTTC.

V gene TRBV19 combines with J gene TRBJ1-5, with 7 bases matching TRBD1. CDR3 size: 14 residues. V lost 7 bases, J lost 3 bases, and 6 bases stayed unmatched. CDR1 is LNHDA and CDR2 is SQIVND in the germline V gene (reference sequence). In nucleotides, the CDR3 is TGTGCCAGTAAGCAGGGGGACGTCAATCAGCCCCAGCATTTT. The encoded protein is CASKQGDVNQPQHF.

The rearrangement links TRBV4-2 to TRBJ2-1; weak D call: TRBD1 (6 bases). Germline CDR1 reads LGHNA; CDR2 reads YNFKEQ. Trimming pared 0 bases from V and 4 bases from J, leaving 10 bases between. The CDR3 extends over 15 amino acids. The CDR3 is CASSQEEGTYNEQFF. In DNA form, the CDR3 reads TGTGCCAGCAGCCAAGAAGAGGGGACATACAATGAGCAGTTCTTC.

The CDR3 loop reads CASSPWGGNQPQHF. In DNA, the CDR3 is TGTGCCAGCAGCCCATGGGGCGGCAATCAGCCCCAGCATTTT. The V and J genes are TRBV7-2 and TRBJ1-5; maybe TRBD1 (5 bases). Germline loops: CDR1 SGHTA, CDR2 FQGNSA. This CDR3 has 14 residues. Trimming took off 5 bases at V and 2 bases at J, with 10 bases between the two ends. Looking up the rest from reference TRBV7-2 and TRBJ1-5 gives the full variable domain: GAGVSQSPSNKVTEKGKDVELRCDPISGHTALYWYRQSLGQGLEFLIYFQGNSAPDKSGLPSDRFSAERTGGSVSTLTIQRTQQEDSAVYLCASSPWGGNQPQHFGDGTRLSIL.

The chain is built from TRBV30 and TRBJ1-2, with D unclear. Germline assignment: CDR1 GTSNPN and CDR2 SVGIG (reference sequence). The ends were cut back, 2 bases at V and 6 bases at J, with 10 bases in the middle. The CDR3 runs 12 residues. The CDR3 DNA sequence: TGTGCCTGGAGTCCACACAGTGATGGCTACACCTTC. This encodes CAWSPHSDGYTF.

In this sample, this clone turned up once. This sequence joins TRBV7-2 and TRBJ2-7; 11 bases line up with TRBD2. V dropped 1 base and J dropped 7; count of bases not matched to a gene: 6. Germline CDR1 and CDR2: SGHTA and FQGNSA. The CDR3 runs 15 residues. CDR3 sequence: CASSLDRLAGWEQYF. The CDR3 nucleotides read TGTGCCAGCAGCTTAGATAGACTAGCGGGGTGGGAGCAGTACTTC.

The gene calls are TRBV29-1 and TRBJ2-2; TRBD2 is a possible D gene (6 bases). V lost 7 bases, J lost 6 bases, and 15 bases lay in between. Per the germline V gene, CDR1 is SQVTM and CDR2 is ANQGSEA. The CDR3 totals 13 residues. This chain's CDR3 is CSAQVTSPGELFF. The CDR3 DNA is TGCAGCGCCCAGGTGACTAGTCCCGGGGAGCTGTTTTTT.